This T cell receptor beta chain appears in the sequencing data of a study of cytomegalovirus exposure and HLA in healthy donors. Note on this clone: What it recognizes is unknown.

This CDR3 comprises 13 residues. Germline V gene lookup returns CDR1 LNHNV and CDR2 YYDKDF (reference sequence). The germline V and J ends were trimmed by 5 bases and 3 bases, with 7 bases remaining between them. Healthy bone marrow donors supplied every sample. Though nominally healthy at sampling, donors likely had unrecorded immune exposures. General observations from the study: Reportedly, cytomegalovirus status was diagnosed with high sensitivity and specificity.

It was with 60 Vbeta and 13 Jbeta primers that the PCR ran. Sequenced by immunoSEQ multiplex PCR; TCRdb stores in-frame clones only, minus some. The sample holds under 150,000 clones; about 85% are singletons and the top ten take roughly 1.7%. The chain joins TRBV15 to TRBJ2-2; D unresolved. This TCR derives from a boy aged 5 to 17 in good health and CMV-seronegative. The material sequenced was PBMCs. Written as DNA, the CDR3 is TGTGCCACCAGCGGCCCTCACACCGGGGAGCTGTTTTTT. This codes for CATSGPHTGELFF.